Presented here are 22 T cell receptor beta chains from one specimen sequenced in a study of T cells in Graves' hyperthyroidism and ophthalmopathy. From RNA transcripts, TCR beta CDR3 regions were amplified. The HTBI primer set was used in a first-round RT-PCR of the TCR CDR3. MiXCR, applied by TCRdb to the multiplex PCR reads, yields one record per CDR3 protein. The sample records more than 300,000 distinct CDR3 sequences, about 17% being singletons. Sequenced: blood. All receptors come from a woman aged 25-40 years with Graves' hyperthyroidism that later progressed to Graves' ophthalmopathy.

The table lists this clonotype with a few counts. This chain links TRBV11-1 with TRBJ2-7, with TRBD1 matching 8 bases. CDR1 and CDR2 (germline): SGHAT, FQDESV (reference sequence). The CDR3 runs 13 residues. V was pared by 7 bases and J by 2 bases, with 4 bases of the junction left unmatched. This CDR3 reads CASTDRGPYEQYF. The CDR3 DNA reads TGTGCCAGCACCGACAGGGGACCCTACGAGCAGTACTTC.

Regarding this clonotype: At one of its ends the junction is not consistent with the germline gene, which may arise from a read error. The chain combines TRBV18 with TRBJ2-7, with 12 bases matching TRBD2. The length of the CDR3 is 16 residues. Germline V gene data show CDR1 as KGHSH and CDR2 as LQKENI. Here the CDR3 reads CASSPLPTSGGYGQYF. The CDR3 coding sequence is TGTGCCAGCTCACCCCTTCCGACTAGCGGGGGATACGGGCAGTACTTC.

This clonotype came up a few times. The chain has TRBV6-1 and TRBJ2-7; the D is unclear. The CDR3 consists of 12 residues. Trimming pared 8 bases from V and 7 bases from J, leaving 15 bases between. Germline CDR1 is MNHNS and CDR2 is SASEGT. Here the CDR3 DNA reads TGTGCCAGCGGCCACCTCGTAGGGGAGCAGTACTTC. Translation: CASGHLVGEQYF.

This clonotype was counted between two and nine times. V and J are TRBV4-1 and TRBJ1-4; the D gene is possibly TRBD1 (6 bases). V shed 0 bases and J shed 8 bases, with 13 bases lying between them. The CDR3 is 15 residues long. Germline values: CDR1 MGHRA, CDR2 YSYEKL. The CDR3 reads CASSQEWGRNEKLFF. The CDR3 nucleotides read TGCGCCAGCAGCCAAGAGTGGGGGCGTAACGAAAAACTGTTTTTT.

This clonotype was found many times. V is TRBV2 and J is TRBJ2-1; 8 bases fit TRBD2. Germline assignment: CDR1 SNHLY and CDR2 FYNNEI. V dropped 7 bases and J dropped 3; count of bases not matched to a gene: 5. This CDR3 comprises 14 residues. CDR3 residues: CASTQRGNYNEQFF. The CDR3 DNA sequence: TGTGCCAGCACACAGCGGGGGAACTACAATGAGCAGTTCTTC.

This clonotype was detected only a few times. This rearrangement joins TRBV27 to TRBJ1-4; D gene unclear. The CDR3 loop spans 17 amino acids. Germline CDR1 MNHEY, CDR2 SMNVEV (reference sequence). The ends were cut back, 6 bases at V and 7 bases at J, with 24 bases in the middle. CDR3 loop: CASSPLGVTLTGEKLFF. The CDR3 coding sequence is TGTGCCAGCAGCCCCCTTGGGGTGACACTAACGGGTGAAAAACTGTTTTTT.

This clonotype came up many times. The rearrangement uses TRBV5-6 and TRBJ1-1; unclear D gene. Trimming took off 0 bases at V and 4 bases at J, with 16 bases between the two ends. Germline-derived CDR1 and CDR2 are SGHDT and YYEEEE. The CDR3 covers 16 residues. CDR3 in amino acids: CASSLASSRVATEAFF. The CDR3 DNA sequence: TGTGCCAGCAGCTTGGCCTCCTCAAGGGTGGCCACTGAAGCTTTCTTT.

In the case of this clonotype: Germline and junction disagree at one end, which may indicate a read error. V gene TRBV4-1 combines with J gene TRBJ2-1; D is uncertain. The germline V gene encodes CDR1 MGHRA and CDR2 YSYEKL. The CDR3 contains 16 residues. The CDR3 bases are TGCGCCAGCAGCCCACCCGGCAGGAGCTCCTGCAATGAGCAGTTCTTC. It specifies CASSPPGRSSCNEQFF.

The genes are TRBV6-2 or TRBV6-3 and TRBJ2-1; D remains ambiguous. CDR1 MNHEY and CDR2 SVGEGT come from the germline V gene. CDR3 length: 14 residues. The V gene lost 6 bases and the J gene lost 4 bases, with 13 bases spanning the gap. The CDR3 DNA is TGTGCCAGCAGCCAACCGACTGAATACAATGAGCAGTTCTTC. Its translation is CASSQPTEYNEQFF.

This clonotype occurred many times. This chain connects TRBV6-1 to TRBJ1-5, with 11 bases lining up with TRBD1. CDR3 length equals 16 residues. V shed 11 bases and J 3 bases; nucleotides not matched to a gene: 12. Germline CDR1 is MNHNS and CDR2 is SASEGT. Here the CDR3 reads CASGTGGTVNNQPQHF. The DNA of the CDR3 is TGTGCCTCCGGGACAGGGGGAACGGTAAACAATCAGCCCCAGCATTTT.

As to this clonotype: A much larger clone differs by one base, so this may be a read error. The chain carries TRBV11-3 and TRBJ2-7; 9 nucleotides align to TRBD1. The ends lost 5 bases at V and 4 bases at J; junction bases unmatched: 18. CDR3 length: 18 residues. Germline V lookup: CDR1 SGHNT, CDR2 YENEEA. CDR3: CASSPRRGRGQGSYEQYF. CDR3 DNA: TGTGCCAGCAGCCCCCGCCGAGGGCGCGGACAGGGGAGTTACGAGCAGTACTTC.

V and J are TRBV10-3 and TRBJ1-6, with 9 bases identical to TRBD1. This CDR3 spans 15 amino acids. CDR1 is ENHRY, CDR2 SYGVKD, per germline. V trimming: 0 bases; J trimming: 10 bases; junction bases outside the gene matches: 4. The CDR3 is CAISESTGGESPLHF. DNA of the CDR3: TGTGCCATCAGTGAGTCGACAGGGGGGGAATCACCCCTCCACTTT.

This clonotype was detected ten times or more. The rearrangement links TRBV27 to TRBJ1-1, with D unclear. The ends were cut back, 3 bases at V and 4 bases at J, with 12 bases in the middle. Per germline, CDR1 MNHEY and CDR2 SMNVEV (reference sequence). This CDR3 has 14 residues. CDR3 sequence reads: CASSFGGVGTEAFF. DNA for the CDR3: TGTGCCAGCAGTTTCGGAGGTGTTGGCACTGAAGCTTTCTTT.

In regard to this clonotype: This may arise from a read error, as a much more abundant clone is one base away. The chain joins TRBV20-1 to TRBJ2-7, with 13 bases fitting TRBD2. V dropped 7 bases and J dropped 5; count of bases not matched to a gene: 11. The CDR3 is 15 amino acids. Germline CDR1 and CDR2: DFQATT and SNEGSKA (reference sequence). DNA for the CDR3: TGCAGTGTTCGCGCCGGGACTAGCGGGACAAACGAGCAGTACTTC. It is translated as CSVRAGTSGTNEQYF.

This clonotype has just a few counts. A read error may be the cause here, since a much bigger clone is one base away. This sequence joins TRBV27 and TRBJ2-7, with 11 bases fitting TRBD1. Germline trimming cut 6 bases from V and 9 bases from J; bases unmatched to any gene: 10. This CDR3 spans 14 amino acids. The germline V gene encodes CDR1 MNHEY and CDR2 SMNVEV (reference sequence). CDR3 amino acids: CASSHGQGAYRQYF. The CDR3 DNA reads TGTGCCAGCAGCCACGGACAGGGGGCTTATAGGCAGTACTTC.

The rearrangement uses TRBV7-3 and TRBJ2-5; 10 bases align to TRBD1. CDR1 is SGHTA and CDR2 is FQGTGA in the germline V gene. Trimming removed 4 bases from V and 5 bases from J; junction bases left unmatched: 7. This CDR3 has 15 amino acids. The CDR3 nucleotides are TGTGCCAGCAGCTCCCATGACAGGGGGCTGGAGACCCAGTACTTC. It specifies CASSSHDRGLETQYF.

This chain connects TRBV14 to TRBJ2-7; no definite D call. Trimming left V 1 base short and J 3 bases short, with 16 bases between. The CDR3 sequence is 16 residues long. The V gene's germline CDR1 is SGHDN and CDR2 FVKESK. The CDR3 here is CASSQATTGSSYEQYF. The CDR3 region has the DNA TGTGCCAGCAGCCAAGCTACCACGGGTTCGAGCTACGAGCAGTACTTC. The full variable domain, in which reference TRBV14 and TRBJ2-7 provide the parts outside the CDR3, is EAGVTQFPSHSVIEKGQTVTLRCDPISGHDNLYWYRRVMGKEIKFLLHFVKESKQDESGMPNNRFLAERTGGTYSTLKVQPAELEDSGVYFCASSQATTGSSYEQYFGPGTRLTVT.

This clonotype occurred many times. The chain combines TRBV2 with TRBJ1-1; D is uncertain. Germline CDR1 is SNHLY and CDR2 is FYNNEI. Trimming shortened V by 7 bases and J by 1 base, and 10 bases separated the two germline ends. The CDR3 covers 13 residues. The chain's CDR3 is CASNTEKNTEAFF. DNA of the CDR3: TGTGCCAGCAATACGGAGAAGAACACTGAAGCTTTCTTT.

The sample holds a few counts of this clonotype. This chain's CDR3 is CASSSTSGEHYNEQFF. CDR3 DNA sequence: TGTGCCAGCAGCTCCACCAGCGGGGAGCACTACAATGAGCAGTTCTTC. V gene TRBV7-9 combines with J gene TRBJ2-1; the match to TRBD2 covers 7 bases. The trim removed 4 bases at V and 3 bases at J, leaving 9 bases unmatched. The germline gives CDR1 SEHNR, CDR2 FQNEAQ (reference sequence). This CDR3 is 16 amino acids long. Variable domain in full (rest from reference TRBV7-9 and TRBJ2-1): DTGVSQNPRHKITKRGQNVTFRCDPISEHNRLYWYRQTLGQGPEFLTYFQNEAQLEKSRLLSDRFSAERPKGSFSTLEIQRTEQGDSAMYLCASSSTSGEHYNEQFFGPGTRLTVL.

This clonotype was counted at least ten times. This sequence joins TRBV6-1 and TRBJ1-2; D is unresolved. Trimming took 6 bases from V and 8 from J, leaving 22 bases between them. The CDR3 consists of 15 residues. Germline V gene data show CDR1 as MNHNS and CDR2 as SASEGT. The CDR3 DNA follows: TGTGCCAGCAGAGACCTTGAAGGGTATGCGGGCGGCTACACCTTC. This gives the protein CASRDLEGYAGGYTF.

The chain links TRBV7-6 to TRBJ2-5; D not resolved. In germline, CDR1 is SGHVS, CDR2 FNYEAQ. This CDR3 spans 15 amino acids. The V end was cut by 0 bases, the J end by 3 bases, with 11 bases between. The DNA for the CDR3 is TGTGCCAGCAGCTTAGCCCTCGCTAGAGAAGAGACCCAGTACTTC. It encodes CASSLALAREETQYF.

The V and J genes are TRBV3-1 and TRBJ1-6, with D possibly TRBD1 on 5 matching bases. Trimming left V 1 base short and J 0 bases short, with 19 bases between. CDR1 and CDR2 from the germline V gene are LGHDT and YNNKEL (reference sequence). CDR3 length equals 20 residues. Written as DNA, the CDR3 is TGTGCCAGCAGCCAAGGGGTCAGCTTGGGGCTCGGCTCCTATAATTCACCCCTCCACTTT. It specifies CASSQGVSLGLGSYNSPLHF.